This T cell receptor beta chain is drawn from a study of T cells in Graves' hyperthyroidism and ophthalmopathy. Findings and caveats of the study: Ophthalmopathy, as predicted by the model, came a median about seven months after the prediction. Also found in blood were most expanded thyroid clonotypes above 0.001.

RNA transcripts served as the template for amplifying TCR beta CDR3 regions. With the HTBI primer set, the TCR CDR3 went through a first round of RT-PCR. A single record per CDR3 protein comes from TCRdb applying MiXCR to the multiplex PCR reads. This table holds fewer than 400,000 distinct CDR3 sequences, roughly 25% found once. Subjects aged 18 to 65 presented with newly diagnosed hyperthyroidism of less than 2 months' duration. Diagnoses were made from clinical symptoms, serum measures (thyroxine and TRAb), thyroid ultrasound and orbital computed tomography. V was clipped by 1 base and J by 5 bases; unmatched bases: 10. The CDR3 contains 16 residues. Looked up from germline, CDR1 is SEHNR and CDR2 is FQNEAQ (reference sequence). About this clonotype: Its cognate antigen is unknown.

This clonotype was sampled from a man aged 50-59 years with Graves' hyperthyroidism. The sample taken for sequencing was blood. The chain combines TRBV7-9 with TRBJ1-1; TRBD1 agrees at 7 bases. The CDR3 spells CASSLGTGRGWTEAFF. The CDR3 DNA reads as TGTGCCAGCAGCTTAGGGACAGGCAGGGGGTGGACTGAAGCTTTCTTT.